This T cell receptor (beta chain) was captured in a study of blood T cell repertoires in COVID-19. The germline V gene encodes CDR1 MNHEY and CDR2 SVGAGI. Trimming stripped 2 bases from V and 2 bases from J, with 10 bases between. This CDR3 is 16 amino acids long. Here immunoSEQ multiplex PCR was the method, and the copy in TCRdb shows in-frame clones only, minus some. The data show around 360,000 clones, roughly 86% seen once. A few counts support this clone. The chain links TRBV6-5 to TRBJ1-6, with unresolved D. The source of this sequence is a man aged 40-50 years in a cohort exposed to, infected with or recovered from COVID-19 (not recorded which). Sequenced input: PBMCs or T cells enriched from blood (not recorded which). The CDR3 region is CASSYGGLPYNSPLHF. In nucleotides, the CDR3 is TGTGCCAGCAGTTACGGCGGGTTGCCCTATAATTCACCCCTCCACTTT.